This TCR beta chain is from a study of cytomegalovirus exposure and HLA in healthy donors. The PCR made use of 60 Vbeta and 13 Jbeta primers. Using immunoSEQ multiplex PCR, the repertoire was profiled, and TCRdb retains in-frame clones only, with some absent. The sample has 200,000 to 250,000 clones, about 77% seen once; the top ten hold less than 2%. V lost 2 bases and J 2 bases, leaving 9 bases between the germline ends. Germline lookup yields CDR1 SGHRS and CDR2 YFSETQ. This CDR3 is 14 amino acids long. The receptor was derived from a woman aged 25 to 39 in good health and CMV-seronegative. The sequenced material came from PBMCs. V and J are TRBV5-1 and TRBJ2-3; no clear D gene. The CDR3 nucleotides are TGCGCCAGCAGCTTACAACAGACCACAGATACGCAGTATTTT. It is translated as CASSLQQTTDTQYF.